Each of the 17 T cell receptor beta chains below was sequenced from the same sample in a study of T cells in Graves' hyperthyroidism and ophthalmopathy. Regions amplified from RNA transcripts were the TCR beta CDR3 regions. When the TCR CDR3 underwent first-round RT-PCR, the HTBI primer set was used. From the multiplex PCR reads, TCRdb called clonotypes with MiXCR, one entry per CDR3 protein. The sample holds hundreds of thousands of distinct CDR3 sequences, less than 25% seen once. The sequencing input was blood. These receptors came from a man aged 25-45 years with Graves' ophthalmopathy.

CDR3 amino acids: CSADPEYEQYF. The CDR3, as DNA: TGCAGTGCCGATCCTGAATACGAGCAGTACTTC. The chain couples TRBV20-1 to TRBJ2-7; D not certain. Trimming removed 6 bases from V and 4 bases from J, with 10 bases in between. This CDR3 has 11 amino acids. Germline V gene sequence: CDR1 DFQATT, CDR2 SNEGSKA (reference sequence).

The chain couples TRBV28 to TRBJ1-2; tentative D call: TRBD1 (5 bases). CDR1 MDHEN and CDR2 SYDVKM come from the germline V gene. This CDR3 contains 14 residues. V lost 2 bases and J lost 6, with 13 bases in between. The CDR3 region has the DNA TGTGCCAGCAGTTTAGGGGGAGGTTACAATGGCTACACCTTC. Translating it yields CASSLGGGYNGYTF.

Ten or more counts support this clonotype. The rearrangement joins TRBV5-1 to TRBJ2-1; unclear D gene. The CDR3 sequence is 15 residues long. Trimming left V 4 bases short and J 7 bases short, with 18 bases between. CDR1 is SGHRS, CDR2 YFSETQ, per germline. CDR3 protein: CASSNDGALYNEQFF. As DNA, the CDR3 is TGCGCCAGCAGCAATGACGGAGCCCTTTATAATGAGCAGTTCTTC.

A few counts support this clonotype. The chain employs TRBV20-1 and TRBJ2-1, with D uncertain. Germline V CDR1 and CDR2: DFQATT, SNEGSKA (reference sequence). This CDR3 is 12 amino acids long. Trimming removed 3 bases from V and 6 bases from J, with 9 bases in between. Here the CDR3 reads CSARSTGNEQFF. The CDR3 coding sequence is TGCAGTGCTAGGTCCACTGGCAATGAGCAGTTCTTC.

The V call is TRBV30, the J call TRBJ2-2; D is possibly TRBD1 (6 bases). The V gene lost 4 bases and the J gene lost 3 bases, with 12 bases spanning the gap. CDR1 and CDR2 from the germline V gene are GTSNPN and SVGIG (reference sequence). The CDR3 extends over 14 amino acids. CDR3 loop: CAWTGVEDTGELFF. The CDR3, as DNA: TGTGCCTGGACAGGGGTTGAGGACACCGGGGAGCTGTTTTTT.

This CDR3 is CSADQAAGATDTQYF. In DNA form, the CDR3 reads TGCAGTGCGGACCAGGCGGCGGGGGCCACAGATACGCAGTATTTT. The chain is built from TRBV20-1 and TRBJ2-3, with a tentative D call TRBD2 (7 bases). Germline V CDR1 and CDR2: DFQATT, SNEGSKA (reference sequence). The CDR3 runs to 15 residues. The V end lost 6 bases, the J end lost 2 bases, and 18 bases lay between the germline ends.

This chain links TRBV12-3 or TRBV12-4 with TRBJ2-4; TRBD2 matches at 8 bases. Trimming at V came to 6 bases and at J to 2 bases, leaving 6 bases not matched to a gene. The CDR3 length is 15 residues. CDR3 in amino acids: CASSPSGSPKNIQYF. The DNA for the CDR3 is TGTGCCAGCAGCCCAAGCGGGAGTCCCAAAAACATTCAGTACTTC.

In its sample, this clonotype was seen many times. The chain recombines TRBV11-2 with TRBJ2-1; tentatively, D is TRBD1 or TRBD2 (7 bases each). V was shortened by 4 bases and J by 3 bases, with 16 bases between the two germline ends. From germline, CDR1 is SGHAT and CDR2 FQNNGV. This CDR3 has 16 residues. The CDR3 loop is CASSSGGGGGYNEQFF. The CDR3 DNA is TGTGCCAGCAGCTCCGGGGGAGGGGGCGGCTACAATGAGCAGTTCTTC.

This clonotype came up many times. The chain recombines TRBV7-3 with TRBJ2-3; unclear D gene. The germline V gene has CDR1 SGHTA and CDR2 FQGTGA. V lost 5 bases to trimming and J lost 0 bases, with 12 bases between them. The CDR3 loop spans 15 amino acids. This CDR3 reads CASSQAPTSTDTQYF. In DNA form, the CDR3 reads TGTGCCAGCAGCCAGGCTCCTACTAGCACAGATACGCAGTATTTT.

The table lists this clonotype with many counts. The chain employs TRBV5-6 and TRBJ2-5, with 8 bases lining up with TRBD2. The CDR3 length is 13 residues. The V gene end was trimmed by 4 bases and the J gene end by 7 bases; junction bases not matched to a gene: 6. Germline loops: CDR1 SGHDT, CDR2 YYEEEE. CDR3 residues: CASSPGGAMTQYF. The CDR3 nucleotides are TGTGCCAGCAGCCCCGGGGGGGCAATGACCCAGTACTTC.

The V and J genes are TRBV13 and TRBJ2-3, with 7 bases that match TRBD2. The CDR3 covers 17 residues. Germline CDR1 and CDR2: PRHDT and FYEKMQ (reference sequence). V shed 4 bases, J shed 1 base, and the junction held 11 bases outside the gene matches. The CDR3 nucleotides read TGTGCCAGCAGCTCAGCCTCGGTGGGAGGGGGCACAGATACGCAGTATTTT. Its protein is CASSSASVGGGTDTQYF.

V is TRBV10-3 and J is TRBJ1-2; TRBD1 matches at 11 bases. This CDR3 has 17 residues. Germline trimming cut 3 bases from V and 3 bases from J; bases unmatched to any gene: 9. CDR1 is ENHRY, CDR2 SYGVKD, per germline. The DNA for the CDR3 is TGTGCCATCAGTGATTGGACAGGGGGCGCTTCGGACTATGGCTACACCTTC. This sequence encodes CAISDWTGGASDYGYTF.

The V call is TRBV11-2, the J call TRBJ2-7; 7 bases are a match to TRBD2. Trimming took 5 bases from V and 1 from J; bases not matched to a gene: 8. The germline gives CDR1 SGHAT, CDR2 FQNNGV. CDR3 length: 15 amino acids. The CDR3 DNA reads as TGTGCCAGCAGCGCGCTCTGGCGGGAGTCCTACGAGCAGTACTTC. Amino acids: CASSALWRESYEQYF.

The chain uses TRBV20-1 and TRBJ2-5; 7 bases line up with TRBD1. The CDR3 sequence is 15 residues long. V shed 5 bases and J 3 bases; nucleotides not matched to a gene: 12. Germline V gene sequence: CDR1 DFQATT, CDR2 SNEGSKA (reference sequence). The CDR3 reads CSASDRKLVEETQYF. CDR3 sequence (DNA): TGCAGTGCTTCGGACAGGAAGCTAGTCGAAGAGACCCAGTACTTC.

This chain connects TRBV14 to TRBJ2-1, with 13 nucleotides matching TRBD2. Germline assignment: CDR1 SGHDN and CDR2 FVKESK. There are 18 residues in the CDR3. V dropped 3 bases and J dropped 6; count of bases not matched to a gene: 11. The CDR3 sequence is CASSQTLTSGRFGNEQFF. The CDR3 coding sequence is TGTGCCAGCAGCCAGACGTTGACTAGCGGGAGGTTCGGCAATGAGCAGTTCTTC.

This clonotype was found a few times. The V and J genes are TRBV20-1 and TRBJ1-5; D ambiguous. The CDR3 runs to 16 residues. Germline V lookup: CDR1 DFQATT, CDR2 SNEGSKA (reference sequence). Trimming left V 4 bases short and J 3 bases short, with 19 bases between. CDR3 DNA: TGCAGTGCTAATCCCCAATATCTGGGATACAATCAGCCCCAGCATTTT. It is translated as CSANPQYLGYNQPQHF.

This clonotype was detected many times. The V and J genes are TRBV3-1 and TRBJ1-1, with 9 bases fitting TRBD1. After removal of 6 bases from V and 0 bases from J, the junction contained 5 bases not matched to a gene. Germline loops: CDR1 LGHDT, CDR2 YNNKEL (reference sequence). The CDR3 is made up of 15 amino acids. This CDR3 reads CASRGTGRMNTEAFF. CDR3 DNA: TGTGCCAGCAGGGGGACAGGGAGGATGAACACTGAAGCTTTCTTT.